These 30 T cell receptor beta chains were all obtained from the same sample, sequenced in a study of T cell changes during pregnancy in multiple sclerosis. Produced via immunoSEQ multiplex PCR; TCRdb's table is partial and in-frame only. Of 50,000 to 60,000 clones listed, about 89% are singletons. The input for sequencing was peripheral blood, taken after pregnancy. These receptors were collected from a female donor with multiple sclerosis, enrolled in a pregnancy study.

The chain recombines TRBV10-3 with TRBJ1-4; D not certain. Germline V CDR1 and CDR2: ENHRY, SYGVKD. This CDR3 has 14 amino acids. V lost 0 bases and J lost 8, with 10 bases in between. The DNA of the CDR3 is TGTGCCATCAGTGAGTCGACCCTGGAGGAAAAACTGTTTTTT. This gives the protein CAISESTLEEKLFF.

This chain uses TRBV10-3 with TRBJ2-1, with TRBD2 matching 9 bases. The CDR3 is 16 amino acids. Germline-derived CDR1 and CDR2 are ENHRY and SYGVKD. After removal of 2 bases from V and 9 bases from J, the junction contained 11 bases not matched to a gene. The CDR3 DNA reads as TGTGCCATCAGTGAGCGGTTGTCTAGCGGGGTGGGTGAGCAGTTCTTC. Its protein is CAISERLSSGVGEQFF.

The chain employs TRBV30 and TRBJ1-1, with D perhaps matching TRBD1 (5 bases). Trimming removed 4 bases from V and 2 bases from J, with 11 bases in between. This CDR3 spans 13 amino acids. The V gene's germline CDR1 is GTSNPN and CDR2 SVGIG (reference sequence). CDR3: CAWTVQVNTEAFF. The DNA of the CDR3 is TGTGCCTGGACCGTACAGGTAAACACTGAAGCTTTCTTT.

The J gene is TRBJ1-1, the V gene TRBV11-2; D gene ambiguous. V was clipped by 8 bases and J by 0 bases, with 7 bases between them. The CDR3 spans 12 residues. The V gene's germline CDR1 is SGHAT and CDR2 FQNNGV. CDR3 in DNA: TGTGCCAGCTCGGGTTTGAACACTGAAGCTTTCTTT. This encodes CASSGLNTEAFF.

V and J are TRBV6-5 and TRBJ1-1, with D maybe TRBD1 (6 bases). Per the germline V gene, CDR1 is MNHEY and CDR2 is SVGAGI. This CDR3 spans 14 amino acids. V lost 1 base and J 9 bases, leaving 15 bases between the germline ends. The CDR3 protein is CASSYLDSRGQAFF. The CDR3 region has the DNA TGTGCCAGCAGTTACTTGGACAGTCGGGGACAAGCTTTCTTT.

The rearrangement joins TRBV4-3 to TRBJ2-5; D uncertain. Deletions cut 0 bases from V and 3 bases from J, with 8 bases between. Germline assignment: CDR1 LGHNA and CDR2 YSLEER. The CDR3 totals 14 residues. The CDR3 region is CASSQDIREETQYF. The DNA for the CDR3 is TGCGCCAGCAGCCAAGATATCCGGGAAGAGACCCAGTACTTC.

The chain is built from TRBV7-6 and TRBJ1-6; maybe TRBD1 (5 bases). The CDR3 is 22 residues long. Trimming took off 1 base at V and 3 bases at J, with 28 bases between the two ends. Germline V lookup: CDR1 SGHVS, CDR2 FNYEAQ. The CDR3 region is CASSLDIRVQFKYGIYNSPLHF. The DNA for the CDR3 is TGTGCCAGCAGCTTAGATATCAGGGTTCAGTTCAAGTATGGTATCTATAATTCACCCCTCCACTTT.

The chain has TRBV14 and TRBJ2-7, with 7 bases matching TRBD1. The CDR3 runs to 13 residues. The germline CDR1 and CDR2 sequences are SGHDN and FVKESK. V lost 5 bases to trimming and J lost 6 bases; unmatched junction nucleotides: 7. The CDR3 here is CASSTDRVREQYF. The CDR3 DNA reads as TGTGCCAGCAGCACCGACAGGGTTCGCGAGCAGTACTTC.

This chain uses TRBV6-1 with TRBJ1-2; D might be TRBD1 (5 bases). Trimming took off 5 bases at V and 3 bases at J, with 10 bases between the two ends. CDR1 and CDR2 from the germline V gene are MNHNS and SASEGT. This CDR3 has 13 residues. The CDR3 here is CASSLQEYYGYTF. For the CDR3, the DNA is TGTGCCAGCAGTTTACAGGAATACTATGGCTACACCTTC.

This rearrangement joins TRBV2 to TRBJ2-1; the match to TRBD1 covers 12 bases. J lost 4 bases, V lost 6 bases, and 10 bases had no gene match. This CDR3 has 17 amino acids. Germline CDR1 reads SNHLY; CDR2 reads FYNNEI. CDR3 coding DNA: TGTGCCAGCAGGACCGGGACAGGGGGCGCGTGGTACAATGAGCAGTTCTTC. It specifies CASRTGTGGAWYNEQFF.

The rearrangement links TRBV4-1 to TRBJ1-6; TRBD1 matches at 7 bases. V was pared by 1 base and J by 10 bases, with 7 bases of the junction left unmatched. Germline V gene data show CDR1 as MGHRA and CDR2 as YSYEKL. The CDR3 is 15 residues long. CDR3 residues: CASSQAKGARSPLHF. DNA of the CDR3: TGCGCCAGCAGCCAAGCTAAGGGGGCTAGGTCACCCCTCCACTTT.

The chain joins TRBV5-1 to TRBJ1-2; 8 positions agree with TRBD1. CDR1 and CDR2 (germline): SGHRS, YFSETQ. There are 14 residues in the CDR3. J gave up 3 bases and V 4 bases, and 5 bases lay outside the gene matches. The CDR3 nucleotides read TGCGCCAGCAGCCGGACAGGGTCCGACTATGGCTACACCTTC. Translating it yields CASSRTGSDYGYTF.

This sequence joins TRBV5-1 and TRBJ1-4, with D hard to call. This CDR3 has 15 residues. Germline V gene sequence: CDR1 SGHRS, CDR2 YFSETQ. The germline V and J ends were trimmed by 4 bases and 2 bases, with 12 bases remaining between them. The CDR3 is CASSRQGGTNEKLFF. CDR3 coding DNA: TGCGCCAGCAGCCGTCAAGGAGGCACTAATGAAAAACTGTTTTTT.

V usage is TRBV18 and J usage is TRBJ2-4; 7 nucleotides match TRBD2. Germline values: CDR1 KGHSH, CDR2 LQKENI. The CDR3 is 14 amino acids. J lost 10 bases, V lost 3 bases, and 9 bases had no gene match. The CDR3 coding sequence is TGTGCCAGCTCACCTCGGGGGGTCCGGGAGATTCAGTACTTC. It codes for CASSPRGVREIQYF.

The CDR3 DNA sequence: TGTGCCAGCAGCCCCGACCGGGACACTAGATTCTCCTACGAGCAGTACTTC. Translation: CASSPDRDTRFSYEQYF. This chain joins TRBV7-9 and TRBJ2-7; D perhaps matches TRBD1 (6 bases). This CDR3 region has 17 residues. Trimming cost V 5 bases and J 0 bases, with 20 bases left between them. Germline V gene sequence: CDR1 SEHNR, CDR2 FQNEAQ (reference sequence).

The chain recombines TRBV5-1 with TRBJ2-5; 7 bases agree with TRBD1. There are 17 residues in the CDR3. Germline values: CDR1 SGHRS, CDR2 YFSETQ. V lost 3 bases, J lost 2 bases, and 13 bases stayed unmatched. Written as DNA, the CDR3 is TGCGCCAGCAGCTCCCATAGGGGGCTAACCAAGCAAGAGACCCAGTACTTC. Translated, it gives CASSSHRGLTKQETQYF.

CDR3 bases: TGTGCCAGCAGCGGCGACAGGGGTGCTCTTTATTCGGAAGCTTTCTTT. Protein sequence: CASSGDRGALYSEAFF. The rearrangement uses TRBV5-4 and TRBJ1-1; TRBD1 matches 8 bases. This CDR3 contains 16 residues. The trim removed 4 bases at V and 8 bases at J, leaving 16 bases unmatched. CDR1 and CDR2 (germline): SGHNT, YYREEE (reference sequence). Combining the CDR3 with reference TRBV5-4 and TRBJ1-1 gives the whole variable domain ETGVTQSPTHLIKTRGQQVTLRCSSQSGHNTVSWYQQALGQGPQFIFQYYREEENGRGNFPPRFSGLQFPNYSSELNVNALELDDSALYLCASSGDRGALYSEAFFGQGTRLTVV.

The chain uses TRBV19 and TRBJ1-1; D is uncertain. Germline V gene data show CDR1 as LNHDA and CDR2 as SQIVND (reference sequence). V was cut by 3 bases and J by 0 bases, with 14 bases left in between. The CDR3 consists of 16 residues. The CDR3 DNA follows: TGTGCCAGTAGTATGTCCGGGAACCCCATGAACACTGAAGCTTTCTTT. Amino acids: CASSMSGNPMNTEAFF.

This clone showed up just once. CDR3 protein: CASSFRPRQGDYEQYF. Written as DNA, the CDR3 is TGTGCCAGCAGCTTCCGGCCGAGACAGGGTGACTACGAGCAGTACTTC. J is TRBJ2-7 and V is TRBV11-1; 7 bases are shared with TRBD1. The V gene end was trimmed by 3 bases and the J gene end by 3 bases; junction bases not matched to a gene: 11. Germline V gives CDR1 SGHAT, CDR2 FQDESV (reference sequence). The CDR3 has 16 amino acids.

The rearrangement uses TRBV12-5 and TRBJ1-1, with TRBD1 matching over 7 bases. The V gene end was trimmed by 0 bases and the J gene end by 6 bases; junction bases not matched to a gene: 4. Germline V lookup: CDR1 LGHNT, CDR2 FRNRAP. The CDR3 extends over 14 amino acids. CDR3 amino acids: CASGLVGQGAEAFF. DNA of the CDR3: TGTGCTAGTGGTTTGGTAGGGCAGGGGGCTGAAGCTTTCTTT.

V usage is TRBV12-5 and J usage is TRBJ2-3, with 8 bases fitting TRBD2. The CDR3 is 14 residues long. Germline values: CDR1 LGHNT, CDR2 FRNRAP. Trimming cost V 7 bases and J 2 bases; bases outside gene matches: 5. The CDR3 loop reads CASAGTRFTDTQYF. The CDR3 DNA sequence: TGTGCTAGTGCCGGGACTAGATTCACAGATACGCAGTATTTT.

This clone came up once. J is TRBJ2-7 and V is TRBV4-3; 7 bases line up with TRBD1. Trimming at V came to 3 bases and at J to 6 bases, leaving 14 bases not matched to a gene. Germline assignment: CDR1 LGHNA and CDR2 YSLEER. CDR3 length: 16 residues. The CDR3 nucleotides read TGCGCCAGCAGCCAGGCGAGGGACAGAGGGCGCCCCGAGCAGTACTTC. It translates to CASSQARDRGRPEQYF.

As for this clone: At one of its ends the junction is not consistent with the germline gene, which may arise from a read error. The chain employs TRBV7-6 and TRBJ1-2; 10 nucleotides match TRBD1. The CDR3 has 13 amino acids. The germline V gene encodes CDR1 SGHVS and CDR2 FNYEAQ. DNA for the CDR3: TGTGCCAGCAGCCACGGACAGGGGGTCGGCTACATCTTC. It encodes CASSHGQGVGYIF.

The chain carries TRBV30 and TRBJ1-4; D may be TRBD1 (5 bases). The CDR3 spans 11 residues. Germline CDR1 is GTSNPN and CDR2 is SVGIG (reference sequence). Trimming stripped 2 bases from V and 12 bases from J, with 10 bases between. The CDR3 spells CAWSWGGELFF. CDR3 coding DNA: TGTGCCTGGAGTTGGGGGGGAGAACTGTTTTTT.

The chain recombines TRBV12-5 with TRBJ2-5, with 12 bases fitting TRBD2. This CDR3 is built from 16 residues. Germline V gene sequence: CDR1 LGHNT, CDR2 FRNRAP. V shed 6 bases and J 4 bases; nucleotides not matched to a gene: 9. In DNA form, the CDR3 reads TGTGCTAGTGGCCCTACTAGCGGGGGGCTTGGAGAGACCCAGTACTTC. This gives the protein CASGPTSGGLGETQYF.

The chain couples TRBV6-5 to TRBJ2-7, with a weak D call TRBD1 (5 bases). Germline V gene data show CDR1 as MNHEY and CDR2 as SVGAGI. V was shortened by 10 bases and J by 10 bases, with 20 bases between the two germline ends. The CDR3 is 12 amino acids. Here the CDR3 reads CATEQAAGRQYF. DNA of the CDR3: TGTGCCACCGAGCAGGCGGCAGGGCGTCAGTACTTC.

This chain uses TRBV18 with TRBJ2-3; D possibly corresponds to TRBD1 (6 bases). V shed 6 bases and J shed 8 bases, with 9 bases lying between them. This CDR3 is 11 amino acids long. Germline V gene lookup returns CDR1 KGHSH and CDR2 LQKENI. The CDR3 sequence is CASSQGGTQYF. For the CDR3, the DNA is TGTGCCAGCTCCCAAGGGGGTACGCAGTATTTT.

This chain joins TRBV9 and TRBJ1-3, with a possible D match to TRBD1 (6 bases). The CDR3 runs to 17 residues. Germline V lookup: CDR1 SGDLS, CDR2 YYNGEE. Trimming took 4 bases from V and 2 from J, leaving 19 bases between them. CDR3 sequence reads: CASSRSDIRGTGNTIYF. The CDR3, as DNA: TGTGCCAGCAGCCGCAGCGACATAAGGGGGACTGGAAACACCATATATTTT.

The CDR3 bases are TGTGCCAGCAGAGGCAGGGACCCTAGCGACGAGCAGTACTTC. It specifies CASRGRDPSDEQYF. V is TRBV27 and J is TRBJ2-7; tentative D call: TRBD2 (6 bases). V gave up 6 bases and J gave up 5 bases, with 17 bases separating them. The CDR3 consists of 14 residues. In germline, CDR1 is MNHEY, CDR2 SMNVEV (reference sequence).

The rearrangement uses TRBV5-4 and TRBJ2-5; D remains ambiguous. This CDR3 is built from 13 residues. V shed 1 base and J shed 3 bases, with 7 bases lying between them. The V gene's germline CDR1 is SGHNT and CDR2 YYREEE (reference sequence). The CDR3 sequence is CASSLHFEETQYF. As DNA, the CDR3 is TGTGCCAGCAGCTTGCACTTTGAAGAGACCCAGTACTTC.